This T cell receptor (beta chain) was sequenced for a study of T cells after yellow fever vaccination (dated by TCRdb to the late 2010s). Study-wide context: The SMART-Seq v4 Ultra Low Input RNA kit was used to prepare libraries from fractions with low cell numbers. Bulk TCR alpha and beta repertoires were sequenced longitudinally to track T-cell clones before and after primary and booster YFV17D yellow fever vaccination. Two healthy male donors made up the cohort, one aged 18 to 29 years and the other aged 30 to 40 years. Bulk PBMC replicates and cell subsets were isolated from blood drawn at multiple timepoints before and after both primary and secondary immunization. The paper as a whole reports these results and caveats: The study included only a couple of donors, which limits how far the findings can be generalized. Most clones expanded after primary vaccination (almost 98% of CD4 and 88% of CD8) were re-detected after the booster, suggesting that broad memory maintenance occurred. A small share of clonotypes was detected in both CD4 and CD8 compartments, with the overlap likely arising from convergent recombination. Compared with the primary T-cell response, the secondary T-cell response was faster but weaker, reaching its peak on day 5 rather than on day 15. Computational filtering was needed because FACS-sorted repertoires could contain abundant contaminating clonotypes from the bulk population.

TCR cDNA was synthesized by 5'RACE template switching, through which a universal primer site and unique molecular identifiers were introduced. cDNA synthesis was primed from both the TCR alpha and TCR beta constant segments. Two PCR steps were used to amplify libraries, with sample barcodes and sequencing adapters being added in the second step. Libraries were sequenced on Illumina HiSeq 2500 (2x100 bp) or NovaSeq (2x150 bp). Per the source publication's procedure: MIGEC was used to demultiplex reads and collapse the reads into UMI consensus sequences, and MiXCR was used for V(D)J alignment. Vaccine-responding clonotypes were defined with edgeR using replicate PBMC samples, requiring FDR below 0.01 and a log2 fold change above 5 up to day 15. Each bulk clonotype received a CD4 or CD8 identity based on whether the sequenced CD4 or CD8 repertoire contained that clonotype at higher abundance. TCRdb passed the public sequencing reads through fastp at Q25 and MiXCR, retaining productive beta sequences. Identical CDR3 protein sequences are pooled into one entry, listed with their most common genes and DNA. What appears here as the V and J calls and clone size reflects TCRdb's work, not the paper's. This sample gives approximately 260,000 distinct CDR3 sequences in total; roughly 13% of them show up just once. Together, the top ten hold roughly 0.5% of the sample.

This clonotype was seen only a few times. Its binding antigen is unknown. No qualities accompany the bases; no much larger clone lies one base away. The meaning of the sample's treatment or condition label: live attenuated yellow fever vaccine strain. PBMCs were isolated from peripheral blood using a standard Ficoll-Paque protocol. Dynabeads CD4 and CD8 positive selection kits were used to isolate the CD4 and CD8 T-cell fractions. TriZol was used to extract RNA from bulk PBMCs, from CD4 and CD8 fractions, and from dextramer-positive and dextramer-negative fractions. The CDR3, cysteine through phenylalanine, is 14 amino acids long. The only DNA kept is the CDR3, 42 bases in frame from the first base. Trimming at the junction amounts to 1 base on V and 8 bases on J, and the germline ends lie 15 bases apart. CDR1 is given as GTSNPN and CDR2 as SVGIG, both from the germline V gene (reference sequence).

The source was CD4+ T cells sorted from PBMCs, collected 45 days after the yellow fever booster vaccination. The chain employs TRBV30 and TRBJ2-4; the D segment cannot be called with confidence. This clonotype originated in a man younger than 40 who received the YFV17D yellow fever vaccine. The CDR3 is CAWSAGWSRDIQYF. The DNA sequence follows: TGTGCCTGGAGTGCCGGTTGGAGTAGAGACATTCAGTACTTC.